This is a list of T cell receptor beta chains from one sample in a study of blood T cell repertoires in COVID-19. The table came from immunoSEQ multiplex PCR; TCRdb's copy has only in-frame clones and leaves some out. The sample has about 120,000 clones; roughly 79% are singletons. Material: peripheral blood. The receptors here all came from a human donor in a cohort sampled during active COVID-19. The CDR3 runs from the conserved cysteine through the conserved F or W. The D gene is left open where the match is weak. Not all rows give a size; the values are once, few, many and, for expanded clones, a class.

CDR3nt	CDR3aa	abundance	v_gene	j_gene	d_gene
TGTGCCAGCAGTTACTCGTATAGCGGGGTATCCTACGAGCAGTACTTC	CASSYSYSGVSYEQYF	NA	TRBV6-5	TRBJ2-7	TRBD2
TGCGCCAGCAGCTTGGAGGTCCGGGAGGAGCAGTACTTC	CASSLEVREEQYF	once	TRBV5-1	TRBJ2-7	NA
TGTGCCTGGAGCGAACCGGGACATGGGGAAAAACTGTTTTTT	CAWSEPGHGEKLFF	NA	TRBV30	TRBJ1-4	NA
TGTGCCAGCAGCTTATCCGGGGGGGGTACCTACGAGCAGTACTTC	CASSLSGGGTYEQYF	NA	TRBV7-2	TRBJ2-7	TRBD2
TGTGCCTGGAGTACGGCGGGGAACTACGAGCAGTACTTC	CAWSTAGNYEQYF	NA	TRBV30	TRBJ2-7	NA
TGTGCCAGCAGCGATGGGGAGGGTCTGGAAGAGACCCAGTACTTC	CASSDGEGLEETQYF	NA	TRBV5-4	TRBJ2-5	TRBD2
TGTGCCAGCAGCTTAGTTCGGACAGCCCAAGGCGGCTACACCTTC	CASSLVRTAQGGYTF	NA	TRBV7-3	TRBJ1-2	NA
TGTGCCAGCAGTTTAGGGTTCGCGGACACTGAAGCTTTCTTT	CASSLGFADTEAFF	NA	TRBV28	TRBJ1-1	NA
TGTGCCAACGGAGCGGGACCCTCCTACGAGCAGTACTTC	CANGAGPSYEQYF	NA	TRBV10-3	TRBJ2-7	TRBD2
TGTGCCAGCAGCTTGCGAGCAACTAATGAAAAACTGTTTTTT	CASSLRATNEKLFF	NA	TRBV5-6	TRBJ1-4	NA
TGTGCCAGCGGACAGGGTAACTATGGCTACACCTTC	CASGQGNYGYTF	NA	TRBV6-5	TRBJ1-2	TRBD1
TGTGCCTGGAGTTACAGAAGAAATCAGCCCCAGCATTTT	CAWSYRRNQPQHF	NA	TRBV30	TRBJ1-5	NA
TGTGCCAGCAGCTCCCGGACAGGGAACCCCAATGAGCAGTTCTTC	CASSSRTGNPNEQFF	NA	TRBV7-7	TRBJ2-1	TRBD1
TGCGCCAGCAGCGGGGAAGACAGTAGACTTTATGGCTACACCTTC	CASSGEDSRLYGYTF	NA	TRBV5-1	TRBJ1-2	NA
TGCAGTGCTAGAGACGCCTACGAGCAGTACTTC	CSARDAYEQYF	NA	TRBV20-1	TRBJ2-7	NA
TGTGCCGGAGGGAGGGTGGCAGATACGCAGTATTTT	CAGGRVADTQYF	NA	TRBV19	TRBJ2-3	TRBD2
TGTGCCACCCGAGGCGTGGATACCTACGAGCAGTACTTC	CATRGVDTYEQYF	NA	TRBV6-5	TRBJ2-7	NA
TGTGCCAGTAGTATTTCCTCGGGGAAGCGGGAAAACATTCAGTACTTC	CASSISSGKRENIQYF	once	TRBV19	TRBJ2-4	NA
TGTGCCAGCAGTGACTCCCGACAGGGCACCAACGAACAGTACTTC	CASSDSRQGTNEQYF	NA	TRBV6-4	TRBJ2-7	TRBD1
TGTGCTAGTGGTTTGCCGCCAGCCCAGTACTTC	CASGLPPAQYF	once	TRBV12-5	TRBJ2-5	NA
TGCGCCAGCAGCCAAGATTCCCAGTTGAACACTGAAGCTTTCTTT	CASSQDSQLNTEAFF	NA	TRBV4-3	TRBJ1-1	NA
TGTGCCAGCAGCTTGCAGGTCGGCCTAGGAGATTGGGGGGGTACAGATACGCAGTATTTT	CASSLQVGLGDWGGTDTQYF	NA	TRBV21-1	TRBJ2-3	NA
TGTGCCAGCAGTACGACAGGGGCAAATCAGCCCCAGCATTTT	CASSTTGANQPQHF	NA	TRBV6-2/TRBV6-3	TRBJ1-5	TRBD1
TGCGCCAGCAGCCAAGACGTCCAGGGGGCTGGCGAGCAGTACTTC	CASSQDVQGAGEQYF	NA	TRBV4-3	TRBJ2-7	TRBD1
TGTGCCAGCAGCCGTAGACAGGGACTCGGCTACGAGCAGTACTTC	CASSRRQGLGYEQYF	NA	TRBV14	TRBJ2-7	NA
TGTGCCAGCAGCTTAGGAGATGGCAAGACCCAGTACTTC	CASSLGDGKTQYF	NA	TRBV5-4	TRBJ2-5	NA
TGTGCCAGCAGCGTAGTCGGCCAGGGGGCCATTCGGGAGACCCAGTACTTC	CASSVVGQGAIRETQYF	NA	TRBV9	TRBJ2-5	TRBD1
TGTGCCAGCAGGAACGGGAGAGGAGGGACTGAAGCTTTCTTT	CASRNGRGGTEAFF	NA	TRBV6-5	TRBJ1-1	NA
TGTGCCAGCAGCAAAGTTGGAGGGGCTGGAAACACCATATATTTT	CASSKVGGAGNTIYF	NA	TRBV21-1	TRBJ1-3	NA
TGTGCCAGCAGGGCTGTACTCGGACAGGGAGGAAATGAGCAGTTCTTC	CASRAVLGQGGNEQFF	NA	TRBV25-1	TRBJ2-1	TRBD1
TGCAGCGTTGAAGACGCTGAGGCAGGCTACACCTTC	CSVEDAEAGYTF	NA	TRBV29-1	TRBJ1-2	NA
TGTGCCAGTAGTATTGGGAGGGGGGCCGGAAGCACCGGGGAGCTGTTTTTT	CASSIGRGAGSTGELFF	NA	TRBV19	TRBJ2-2	NA
TGTGCCAGCAGCGCACAGAACCAAGAGACCCAGTACTTC	CASSAQNQETQYF	NA	TRBV12-3/TRBV12-4	TRBJ2-5	NA
TGCGCCAGCAGTCAGGGACAGGGGACCCCTTTTCGCACAGATACGCAGTATTTT	CASSQGQGTPFRTDTQYF	NA	TRBV23-1	TRBJ2-3	TRBD1
TGTGCCAGCAGAAGACAGGCTGAAGCTTTCTTT	CASRRQAEAFF	once	TRBV28	TRBJ1-1	NA
TGTGCCATCAGTGAAGTCCGAGATAGCACTGAAGCTTTCTTT	CAISEVRDSTEAFF	NA	TRBV10-3	TRBJ1-1	NA
TGTGCCAGCTCGGGGACAGACTATGGCTACACCTTC	CASSGTDYGYTF	NA	TRBV18	TRBJ1-2	TRBD1
TGTGCCAGCAGTTCCGGGGGGGGGCTTGGCTACACCTTC	CASSSGGGLGYTF	NA	TRBV7-2	TRBJ1-2	NA
TGTGCCAGCAGCTCCGGCGGGACTAGCGGGAGATACGAGCAGTACTTC	CASSSGGTSGRYEQYF	few	TRBV5-4	TRBJ2-7	TRBD2
TGTGCCAGCAGAGAACTACAGGGGGAGTTTGAAAAACTGTTTTTT	CASRELQGEFEKLFF	NA	TRBV2	TRBJ1-4	TRBD1
TGTGCCAGCAGCCGACTCTGGGACCAAGAGACCCAGTACTTC	CASSRLWDQETQYF	once	TRBV27	TRBJ2-5	NA
NA	CVPAPGSSGANVLTF	NA	TRBV11-2	TRBJ2-6	NA
TGTGCCAGCAGCTTAGCCTCTGGGGCGCGGGGTGAACTGTTTTTT	CASSLASGARGELFF	NA	TRBV7-9	TRBJ1-4	NA
TGTGCCAGCAGCGTAGAAAGGGGGCCCTTATACGAGCAGTACTTC	CASSVERGPLYEQYF	NA	TRBV7-7	TRBJ2-7	TRBD1
TGTGCCAGCAGCCTGCCGGGACAGGGAACCTACGAGCAGTACTTC	CASSLPGQGTYEQYF	NA	TRBV5-6	TRBJ2-7	TRBD1
TGTGCCAGCCGATTAGGACAGGGGTTCTCCTATGGCTACACCTTC	CASRLGQGFSYGYTF	NA	TRBV27	TRBJ1-2	TRBD1
TGTGCCACCAGCACAGACAGGGGGAACACCGGGGAGCTGTTTTTT	CATSTDRGNTGELFF	NA	TRBV15	TRBJ2-2	TRBD1
TGTGCCAGCTCACCACAAATGGGGACAGGGGCTTCCGAGCAGTACTTC	CASSPQMGTGASEQYF	NA	TRBV18	TRBJ2-7	TRBD1
TGTGCCAGCTCACCACCGGCGGGGGTGAGCGCTGAAGCTTTCTTT	CASSPPAGVSAEAFF	NA	TRBV18	TRBJ1-1	NA
TGTGCCAGCAGCCAAGTTCTGACAGACTTTGACTACGAGCAGTACTTC	CASSQVLTDFDYEQYF	NA	TRBV3-1/TRBV3-2	TRBJ2-7	NA
TGTGCCAGCAGGAGCCCTAGCGGAAGGAGCTCCTACGAGCAGTACTTC	CASRSPSGRSSYEQYF	NA	TRBV2	TRBJ2-7	TRBD2
TGTGCCAGCAGCCAGACAAACAGGGGGCAAACTGAAGCTTTCTTT	CASSQTNRGQTEAFF	NA	TRBV3-1/TRBV3-2	TRBJ1-1	TRBD1
TGCGCCAGCAGCCCCAATACCCCGACGGGGGAGCAGTACTTC	CASSPNTPTGEQYF	NA	TRBV4-1	TRBJ2-7	NA